These T cell receptor beta chains were read from a single sample in a study of control samples from healthy donors and cancer patients. Assay: immunoSEQ multiplex PCR; the TCRdb copy retains only in-frame clones and omits some. The table records roughly 400,000 clones, 80% to 95% of them present only once. The source material was PBMCs. All receptors come from a man aged 40-49 years with head and neck cancer. CDR3s include the opening cysteine and the closing phenylalanine or tryptophan. Fields, in order: J gene, D gene, clone size, V gene, CDR3 DNA, CDR3 protein. D genes are given only for firm matches. Clone size is shown for a subset of rows, as once, few, many or a class of expanded clone.

j_call: TRBJ2-7
d_call: TRBD2
clone_size: .
v_call: TRBV5-4
cdr3_nt: TGTGCCAGCAGCTCGGGGACTAGCGGGAGGGAGTACGAGCAGTACTTC
cdr3_aa: CASSSGTSGREYEQYF

j_call: TRBJ1-1
d_call: TRBD1
clone_size: .
v_call: TRBV3-1/TRBV3-2
cdr3_nt: TGTGCCAGCAGCCAAGACACAGGGGTTTTGACTGAAGCTTTCTTT
cdr3_aa: CASSQDTGVLTEAFF

j_call: TRBJ2-7
d_call: .
clone_size: .
v_call: TRBV30
cdr3_nt: TGTGCCTGGAGTGCAGTTGCAGGCAGCGAGCAGTACTTC
cdr3_aa: CAWSAVAGSEQYF

j_call: TRBJ2-7
d_call: .
clone_size: .
v_call: TRBV5-8
cdr3_nt: TGTGCCAGCAGCTCGCCCCTGGCGCTCCTCTACGAGCAGTACTTC
cdr3_aa: CASSSPLALLYEQYF

j_call: TRBJ2-2
d_call: .
clone_size: .
v_call: TRBV19
cdr3_nt: TGTGCCAGTAGTATAGGCCCCGGGGGCACCGGGGAGCTGTTTTTT
cdr3_aa: CASSIGPGGTGELFF

j_call: TRBJ2-3
d_call: TRBD2
clone_size: .
v_call: TRBV11-1
cdr3_nt: TGTGCCAGCACCTCGGGGGGGGCAGATACGCAGTATTTT
cdr3_aa: CASTSGGADTQYF

j_call: TRBJ1-2
d_call: .
clone_size: once
v_call: TRBV15
cdr3_nt: TGTGCCACCAGCAGAGATTCCCCAGGGGTGGAGGGCTACACCTTC
cdr3_aa: CATSRDSPGVEGYTF

j_call: TRBJ2-7
d_call: TRBD2
clone_size: .
v_call: TRBV19
cdr3_nt: TGTGCCAGTACCTTAGGGGCTAGCGGCGTCTACGAGCAGTACTTC
cdr3_aa: CASTLGASGVYEQYF

j_call: TRBJ2-1
d_call: .
clone_size: .
v_call: TRBV7-2
cdr3_nt: TGTGCCAGCAGCAACTACAATGAGCAGTTCTTC
cdr3_aa: CASSNYNEQFF

j_call: TRBJ1-1
d_call: .
clone_size: once
v_call: TRBV15
cdr3_nt: TGTGCCACCAGCAGAGAGAACTTGATGAACACTGAAGCTTTCTTT
cdr3_aa: CATSRENLMNTEAFF

j_call: TRBJ1-5
d_call: .
clone_size: .
v_call: TRBV27
cdr3_nt: TGTGCCAGCAGTTCGGGACAAACTAATCAGCCCCAGCATTTT
cdr3_aa: CASSSGQTNQPQHF

j_call: TRBJ2-7
d_call: TRBD1
clone_size: .
v_call: TRBV6-6
cdr3_nt: TGTGCCAGCAGTACTGGACAGGGGACCTACGAGCAGTACTTC
cdr3_aa: CASSTGQGTYEQYF

j_call: TRBJ2-7
d_call: .
clone_size: .
v_call: TRBV5-4
cdr3_nt: TGTGCCAGCAGCCTGGACACCCCGTACGAGCAGTACTTC
cdr3_aa: CASSLDTPYEQYF

j_call: TRBJ1-3
d_call: .
clone_size: once
v_call: TRBV9
cdr3_nt: TGTGCCAGCAGCGTAGATGGGGGATTTGGAGGAAACACCATATATTTT
cdr3_aa: CASSVDGGFGGNTIYF

j_call: TRBJ2-7
d_call: TRBD1
clone_size: once
v_call: TRBV18
cdr3_nt: TGTGCCAGCTCACCACTACAGGGGGCGGGCTCCTACGAGCAGTACTTC
cdr3_aa: CASSPLQGAGSYEQYF

j_call: TRBJ1-5
d_call: .
clone_size: .
v_call: TRBV6-1
cdr3_nt: TGTGCCAGCAGTGAGTCCCAGGGTAGCAATCAGCCCCAGCATTTT
cdr3_aa: CASSESQGSNQPQHF